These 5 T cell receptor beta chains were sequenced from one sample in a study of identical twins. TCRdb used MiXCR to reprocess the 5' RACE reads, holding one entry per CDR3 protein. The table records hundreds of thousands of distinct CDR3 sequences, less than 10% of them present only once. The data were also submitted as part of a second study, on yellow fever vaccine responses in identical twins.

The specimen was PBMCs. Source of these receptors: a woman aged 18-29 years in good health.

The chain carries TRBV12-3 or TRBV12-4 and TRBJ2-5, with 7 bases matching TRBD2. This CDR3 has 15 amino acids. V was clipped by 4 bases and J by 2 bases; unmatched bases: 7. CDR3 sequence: CASSSRASGQETQYF. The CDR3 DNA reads TGTGCCAGCAGTTCGCGGGCTAGCGGTCAAGAGACCCAGTACTTC.

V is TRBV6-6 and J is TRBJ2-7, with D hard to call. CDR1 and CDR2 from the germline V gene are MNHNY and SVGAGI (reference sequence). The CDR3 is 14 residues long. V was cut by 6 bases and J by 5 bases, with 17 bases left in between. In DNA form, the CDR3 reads TGTGCCAGCAGCACCCCCATGGAGTCGGACGAGCAGTACTTC. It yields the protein CASSTPMESDEQYF.

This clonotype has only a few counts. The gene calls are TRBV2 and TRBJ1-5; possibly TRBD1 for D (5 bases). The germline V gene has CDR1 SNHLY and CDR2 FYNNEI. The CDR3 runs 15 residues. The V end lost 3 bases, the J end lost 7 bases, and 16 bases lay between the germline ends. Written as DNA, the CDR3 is TGTGCCAGCAGTGAGGACGGACGGCGGGGGCAGCCCCAGCATTTT. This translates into CASSEDGRRGQPQHF.

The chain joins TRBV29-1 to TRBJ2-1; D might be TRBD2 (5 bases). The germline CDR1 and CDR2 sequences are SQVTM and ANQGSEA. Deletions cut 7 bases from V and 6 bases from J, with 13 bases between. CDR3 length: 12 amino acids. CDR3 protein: CSAERVANEQFF. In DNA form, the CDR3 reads TGCAGCGCGGAGAGGGTCGCCAATGAGCAGTTCTTC.

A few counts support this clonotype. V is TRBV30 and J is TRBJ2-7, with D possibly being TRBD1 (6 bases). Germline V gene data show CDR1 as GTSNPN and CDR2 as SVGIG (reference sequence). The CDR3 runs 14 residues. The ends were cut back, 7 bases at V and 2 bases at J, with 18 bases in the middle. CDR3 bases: TGTGCCTCCTCCCCGTTTGACAGGCCCTACGAGCAGTACTTC. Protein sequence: CASSPFDRPYEQYF.